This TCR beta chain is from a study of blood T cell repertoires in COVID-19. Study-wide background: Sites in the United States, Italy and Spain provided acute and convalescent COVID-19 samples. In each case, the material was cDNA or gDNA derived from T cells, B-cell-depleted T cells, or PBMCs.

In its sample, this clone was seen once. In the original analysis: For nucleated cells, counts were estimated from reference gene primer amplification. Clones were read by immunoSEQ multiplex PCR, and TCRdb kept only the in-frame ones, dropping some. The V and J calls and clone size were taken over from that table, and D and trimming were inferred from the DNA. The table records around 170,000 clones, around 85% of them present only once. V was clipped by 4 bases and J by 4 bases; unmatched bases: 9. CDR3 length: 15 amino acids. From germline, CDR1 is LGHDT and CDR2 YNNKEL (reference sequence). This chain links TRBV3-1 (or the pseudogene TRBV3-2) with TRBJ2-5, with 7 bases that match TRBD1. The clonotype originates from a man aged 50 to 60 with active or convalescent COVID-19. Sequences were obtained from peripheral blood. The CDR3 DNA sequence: TGTGCCAGCAGCCCAGGGGGTCTTGGTGGAGAGACCCAGTACTTC. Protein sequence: CASSPGGLGGETQYF.